A selection of T cell receptor beta chains follows, all from one sample in a study of cytomegalovirus exposure and HLA in healthy donors. Produced via immunoSEQ multiplex PCR; TCRdb's table is partial and in-frame only. There are about 160,000 clones in the sample; around 75% occur only once, and over 2.5% lies in the top ten. Input material: PBMCs. The receptors were gathered from a female donor in good health and CMV-seronegative. CDR3s include the opening cysteine and the closing phenylalanine or tryptophan. Fields, in order: clone size, V gene, J gene, D gene, CDR3 protein, CDR3 DNA. The D gene is left open where the match is weak. Where a row states a size, it is once, few, many or the class of an expanded clone; other rows omit it.

>-|TRBV4-1|TRBJ1-1|-
CASSQDLERRGSEAFF
TGCGCCAGCAGCCAAGATCTTGAGCGGAGGGGCTCTGAAGCTTTCTTT
>-|TRBV7-9|TRBJ2-1|-
CASSLSGPGSEQFF
TGTGCCAGCAGCTTATCAGGCCCCGGTAGTGAGCAGTTCTTC
>-|TRBV6-1|TRBJ1-5|TRBD1
CASSEPGQGRGQPQHF
TGTGCCAGCAGTGAACCCGGACAGGGGAGGGGTCAGCCCCAGCATTTT
>-|TRBV4-2|TRBJ2-1|TRBD2
CASSRGGSGGLGEQFF
TGTGCCAGCAGCCGAGGGGGTAGCGGGGGACTTGGTGAGCAGTTCTTC
>-|TRBV18|TRBJ2-5|-
CASSPGGERRTQYF
TGTGCCAGCTCACCAGGAGGGGAGAGAAGGACCCAGTACTTC
>-|TRBV7-2|TRBJ2-7|TRBD2
CASSAPGGNYEQYF
TGTGCCAGCAGCGCCCCCGGGGGGAATTACGAGCAGTACTTC
>-|TRBV6-1|TRBJ2-1|-
CASSEGKGGSDEQFF
TGTGCCAGCAGTGAAGGAAAGGGGGGGTCGGATGAGCAGTTCTTC
>few|TRBV11-2|TRBJ2-7|TRBD2
CASSFPTAGARDEQYF
TGTGCCAGCAGCTTCCCGACAGCGGGGGCAAGGGACGAGCAGTACTTC
>-|TRBV13|TRBJ2-1|TRBD2
CASSSSGGGLNEQFF
TGTGCCAGCAGCTCTAGCGGGGGGGGCCTGAATGAGCAGTTCTTC
>few|TRBV5-1|TRBJ2-3|TRBD1
CASSLPPQGASDTQYF
TGCGCCAGCAGCTTGCCTCCACAGGGGGCCTCAGATACGCAGTATTTT
>-|TRBV19|TRBJ2-2|TRBD1
CASSITGTGTGELFF
TGTGCCAGTAGCATCACCGGGACAGGCACCGGGGAGCTGTTTTTT
>-|TRBV4-1|TRBJ1-2|-
CASSQLQDNRYGYTF
TGCGCCAGCAGCCAACTCCAAGACAACCGATATGGCTACACCTTC
>-|TRBV28|TRBJ2-7|-
CASRTEISYEQYF
TGTGCCAGCAGGACAGAAATTTCCTACGAGCAGTACTTC
>-|TRBV23-1|TRBJ2-3|-
CASSQSRGLLPDTQYF
TGCGCCAGCAGTCAATCGAGAGGCCTACTGCCAGATACGCAGTATTTT
>-|TRBV7-9|TRBJ1-2|-
CASSLEKGQPLGGYTF
TGTGCCAGCAGCTTAGAGAAGGGGCAGCCTCTTGGTGGCTACACCTTC
>-|TRBV27|TRBJ2-3|TRBD1
CASSNRGLRDTQYF
TGTGCCAGCAGCAACAGGGGGCTTAGAGATACGCAGTATTTT
>-|TRBV18|TRBJ2-7|TRBD1
CASSPLAGQGTNEQYF
TGTGCCAGCTCACCCCTCGCGGGACAGGGAACCAACGAGCAGTACTTC
>-|TRBV5-6|TRBJ2-7|-
CASSLAGTQSSYEQYF
TGTGCCAGCAGCTTGGCGGGGACACAGAGCTCCTACGAGCAGTACTTC
>-|TRBV11-2|TRBJ1-1|TRBD1
CASRSIDREPGDTEAFF
TGTGCCAGCAGATCCATAGACAGGGAACCGGGGGACACTGAAGCTTTCTTT
>few|TRBV29-1|TRBJ1-1|-
CSVGGGSNTEAFF
TGCAGCGTTGGGGGCGGTAGCAACACTGAAGCTTTCTTT
>-|TRBV9|TRBJ1-3|-
CASSATQNSGNTIYF
TGTGCCAGCAGCGCTACTCAAAACTCTGGAAACACCATATATTTT
>few|TRBV6-5|TRBJ2-1|-
CASSSLPRTSYNEQFF
TGTGCCAGCAGTTCACTACCCCGGACATCCTACAATGAGCAGTTCTTC
>-|TRBV10-3|TRBJ2-3|TRBD2
CAISGTSGFGGPDTQYF
TGTGCCATCAGTGGGACTAGCGGGTTCGGGGGGCCAGATACGCAGTATTTT
>-|TRBV19|TRBJ1-2|-
CASKSDQRAYGYTF
TGTGCCAGTAAATCGGACCAGCGGGCCTATGGCTACACCTTC
>-|TRBV30|TRBJ1-1|-
CASTSPGFMNTEAFF
TGTGCCTCCACGTCACCCGGTTTCATGAACACTGAAGCTTTCTTT
>-|TRBV7-9|TRBJ1-1|-
CASSLVRENTEAFF
TGTGCCAGCAGCTTAGTACGGGAGAACACTGAAGCTTTCTTT
>-|TRBV5-1|TRBJ1-1|-
CASRTNRYGPNTEAFF
TGCGCCAGCAGGACCAACAGGTACGGGCCGAACACTGAAGCTTTCTTT
>once|TRBV6-6|TRBJ1-5|-
CASNRERSQPQHF
TGTGCCAGTAACAGGGAGAGGAGTCAGCCCCAGCATTTT
>-|TRBV9|TRBJ2-2|TRBD1
CASSPRDSTGELFF
TGTGCCAGCAGCCCCCGGGACAGCACCGGGGAGCTGTTTTTT
>-|TRBV11-3|TRBJ2-2|TRBD1
CASSFRTGVETGELFF
TGTGCCAGCAGCTTTCGAACAGGGGTGGAAACCGGGGAGCTGTTTTTT
>-|TRBV28|TRBJ1-2|TRBD1
CASRFLDREDGYTF
TGTGCCAGCAGATTCCTCGACAGGGAAGATGGCTACACCTTC
>few|TRBV7-3|TRBJ1-2|-
CASSPPRQQPYGYTF
TGTGCCAGCAGCCCCCCGAGGCAGCAACCTTATGGCTACACCTTC
>-|TRBV9|TRBJ2-2|-
CASSTQGGPGELFF
TGTGCCAGCAGCACCCAGGGGGGCCCCGGGGAGCTGTTTTTT
>-|TRBV21-1|TRBJ2-3|-
CASSKGWRGRTDTQYF
TGTGCCAGCAGCAAGGGGTGGCGGGGGCGCACAGATACGCAGTATTTT
>-|TRBV10-1|TRBJ2-3|-
CASSESNGPQYF
TGCGCCAGCAGTGAGTCGAATGGGCCGCAGTATTTT
>-|TRBV18|TRBJ2-1|TRBD2
CASAGGSSYNEQFF
TGTGCCAGCGCGGGCGGGAGCTCCTACAATGAGCAGTTCTTC
>-|TRBV11-3|TRBJ1-3|-
CASSQGGNTIYF
TGTGCCAGCAGCCAGGGTGGAAACACCATATATTTT
>few|TRBV7-9|TRBJ1-6|TRBD1
CASGERTGNNSPLHF
TGTGCCAGCGGAGAAAGGACAGGGAATAATTCACCCCTCCACTTT
>-|TRBV7-2|TRBJ2-7|TRBD1
CASSPRQGPTGEQYF
TGTGCCAGCAGCCCCCGACAGGGACCCACGGGGGAGCAGTACTTC
>-|TRBV6-6|TRBJ2-3|-
CASSSRGSLTDTQYF
TGTGCCAGCAGTTCGCGGGGCAGTCTCACAGATACGCAGTATTTT
>-|TRBV28|TRBJ1-1|-
CASSAGLYEAFF
TGTGCCAGCAGTGCTGGACTCTACGAAGCTTTCTTT
>-|TRBV5-1|TRBJ2-3|-
CASSPGATTDTQYF
TGCGCCAGCAGCCCTGGGGCAACGACAGATACGCAGTATTTT
>-|TRBV28|TRBJ1-4|TRBD1
CASGGQGLSEKLFF
TGTGCCAGCGGGGGACAGGGGTTGAGCGAAAAACTGTTTTTT
>-|TRBV19|TRBJ2-3|TRBD2
CASSTAGLTDTQYF
TGTGCCAGTAGTACAGCGGGACTCACAGATACGCAGTATTTT
>-|TRBV6-4|TRBJ2-7|TRBD2
CASSAGVSGTGQYF
TGTGCCAGCAGCGCGGGAGTATCGGGCACCGGGCAGTACTTC
>-|TRBV7-2|TRBJ2-7|-
CASSNQGYEQYF
TGTGCCAGCAGCAACCAGGGGTACGAGCAGTACTTC
>-|TRBV6-5|TRBJ1-1|TRBD1
CASSSTGGARTEAFF
TGTGCCAGCAGTTCAACAGGGGGCGCGCGCACTGAAGCTTTCTTT
>-|TRBV2|TRBJ2-3|TRBD2
CAGASGTSTDTQYF
TGTGCCGGAGCTAGCGGGACTAGCACAGATACGCAGTATTTT
>-|TRBV27|TRBJ2-5|TRBD2
CASSRGLAGARGETQYF
TGTGCCAGCAGCCGCGGACTAGCGGGAGCCAGGGGGGAGACCCAGTACTTC